These T cell receptor beta chains were read from a single sample in a study of T cells of healthy individuals. Each CDR3 protein is one row after TCRdb ran MiXCR on the 5' RACE reads. Of tens of thousands of distinct CDR3 sequences in the sample, 15% to 20% were seen once. The receptors stem from a human donor in good health. The CDR3 runs from the conserved cysteine through the conserved F or W. D genes are given only for firm matches. A row's size may be missing; if present it is once, few, many or a size class.

>TRBV7-2|TRBD1|few|TRBJ2-5
CASSYRDRGVAGETQYF
TGTGCCAGCAGCTATCGGGACAGGGGGGTAGCAGGGGAGACCCAGTACTTC
>TRBV10-1|NA|many|TRBJ2-3
CASSESMAGLRIDTQYF
TGCGCCAGCAGTGAGTCTATGGCAGGCCTCCGGATTGATACGCAGTATTTT
>TRBV9|TRBD2|NA|TRBJ2-3
CASSPELAGASDTQYF
TGTGCCAGCAGCCCCGAACTAGCGGGAGCGTCAGATACGCAGTATTTT
>TRBV12-3/TRBV12-4|NA|many|TRBJ2-3
CASSFRQGTDTQYF
TGTGCCAGCAGTTTCCGACAAGGCACAGATACGCAGTATTTT
>TRBV5-1|NA|few|TRBJ2-3
CASSLLTDTQYF
TGCGCCAGCAGCCTTCTGACAGATACGCAGTATTTT
>TRBV2|TRBD1|NA|TRBJ2-7
CASSSDRVSSPQYF
TGTGCCAGCAGTTCGGACAGGGTCTCTTCCCCGCAGTACTTC
>TRBV7-8|NA|NA|TRBJ2-4
CASSFGGNIQYF
TGTGCCAGCAGCTTTGGGGGAAACATTCAGTACTTC
>TRBV4-3|TRBD1|NA|TRBJ2-7
CASSRDLSGTGTYEQYF
TGCGCCAGCAGCCGCGATCTTTCCGGGACAGGGACGTACGAGCAGTACTTC
>TRBV6-6|NA|many|TRBJ2-1
CASSYHAGALYNEQFF
TGTGCCAGCAGTTACCACGCGGGGGCTCTTTACAATGAGCAGTTCTTC
>TRBV6-7|NA|many|TRBJ2-7
CASSYSAGDSYEQYF
TGTGCCAGCAGTTACTCGGCAGGCGATTCCTACGAGCAGTACTTC
>TRBV5-1|TRBD2|few|TRBJ2-5
CASSLVMRLAGVGQETQYF
TGCGCCAGCAGCTTGGTGATGAGACTAGCGGGAGTGGGCCAAGAGACCCAGTACTTC
>TRBV25-1|TRBD1|few|TRBJ1-6
CASSGQTAGGSSPLHF
TGTGCCAGCAGTGGTCAAACGGCAGGGGGGAGCTCACCCCTCCACTTT
>TRBV14|NA|NA|TRBJ2-7
CASSQFYEQYF
TGTGCCAGCAGCCAGTTCTACGAGCAGTACTTC
>TRBV2|NA|NA|TRBJ2-2
CASSEGFVGGASPGELFF
TGTGCCAGCAGTGAAGGTTTCGTGGGGGGCGCGAGCCCCGGGGAGCTGTTTTTT
>TRBV20-1|TRBD2|NA|TRBJ2-3
CSARDGLAGGGTDTQYF
TGCAGTGCTAGGGACGGACTAGCGGGGGGTGGCACAGATACGCAGTATTTT
>TRBV6-4|NA|few|TRBJ2-1
CASSGSGSSYNEQFF
TGTGCCAGCAGTGGGAGCGGTAGCTCCTACAATGAGCAGTTCTTC
>TRBV19|TRBD1|few|TRBJ2-7
CASSIDRGYVQYF
TGTGCCAGTAGTATCGACAGGGGATACGTGCAGTACTTC
>TRBV14|NA|NA|TRBJ1-1
CASSQTFGLGTEAFF
TGTGCCAGCAGCCAAACTTTCGGACTTGGGACTGAAGCTTTCTTT
>TRBV9|NA|many|TRBJ1-1
CASSVGRTAMNTEAFF
TGTGCCAGCAGCGTTGGAAGGACAGCTATGAACACTGAAGCTTTCTTT
>TRBV12-3/TRBV12-4|TRBD1|many|TRBJ1-2
CASSPSSGTGGLYGYTF
TGTGCCAGCAGTCCCTCGAGCGGGACAGGGGGCCTCTATGGCTACACCTTC
>TRBV5-5|TRBD1|many|TRBJ1-4
CASRLTGRGEKLFF
TGTGCCAGCAGACTGACAGGGAGGGGAGAAAAACTGTTTTTT
>TRBV20-1|TRBD1|NA|TRBJ2-7
CSARRQGRNEQYF
TGCAGTGCTAGGAGACAGGGACGGAACGAGCAGTACTTC
>TRBV4-1|NA|few|TRBJ2-1
CASSLPTSMGYNEQFF
TGCGCCAGCAGCCTACCGACTAGTATGGGGTACAATGAGCAGTTCTTC
>TRBV4-1|NA|NA|TRBJ2-6
CASSRTGRAGANVLTF
TGCGCCAGCAGCCGAACCGGACGGGCTGGGGCCAACGTCCTGACTTTC
>TRBV4-1|TRBD2|few|TRBJ2-7
CASSQPTSGSVEQYF
TGCGCCAGCAGCCAACCGACTAGCGGGAGCGTCGAGCAGTACTTC
>TRBV12-3/TRBV12-4|NA|NA|TRBJ1-1
CASTLGGTEAFF
TGTGCCAGCACCCTCGGGGGCACTGAAGCTTTCTTT
>TRBV12-3/TRBV12-4|NA|NA|TRBJ2-7
CASSPDSSYEQYF
TGTGCCAGCAGTCCCGACAGCTCCTACGAGCAGTACTTC
>TRBV7-9|TRBD1|NA|TRBJ1-6
CASSLATGGYSPLHF
TGTGCCAGCAGCTTAGCGACAGGGGGGTACTCACCCCTCCACTTT
>TRBV10-3|NA|few|TRBJ2-3
CAISLTEALTDTQYF
TGTGCCATCAGTCTGACAGAAGCACTCACAGATACGCAGTATTTT
>TRBV20-1|NA|NA|TRBJ2-7
CSARFQGGFYEQYF
TGCAGTGCTAGGTTCCAGGGGGGATTCTACGAGCAGTACTTC
>TRBV6-2/TRBV6-3|TRBD2|many|TRBJ2-7
CASTPGPGLAAKYEQYF
TGTGCCAGCACGCCAGGGCCGGGACTAGCGGCAAAATACGAGCAGTACTTC
>TRBV9|NA|many|TRBJ2-5
CASSVGLQTGETQYF
TGTGCCAGCAGCGTAGGGCTACAGACGGGGGAGACCCAGTACTTC
>TRBV7-8|NA|NA|TRBJ2-2
CASSPRWLARRNTGDLFF
TGTGCCAGCAGCCCCAGATGGCTAGCGAGGAGGAATACCGGGGACCTGTTTTTT
>TRBV6-4|NA|many|TRBJ2-1
CASSDDARDEQFF
TGTGCCAGCAGTGACGACGCGCGCGATGAGCAGTTCTTC